These 12 T cell receptor beta chains came from one sample sequenced in a study of cytotoxic CD8 clonotypes in ibrutinib-treated CLL. Method: immunoSEQ multiplex PCR; TCRdb's copy keeps in-frame clones and lacks some. The table has about 130,000 clones, over 75% seen once. This material consisted of PBMCs, taken after 24 months of ibrutinib treatment. The receptors stem from a human donor with chronic lymphocytic leukemia.

There are many counts of this clone. The chain uses TRBV5-1 and TRBJ2-5, with D possibly being TRBD1 (7 bases). Germline-derived CDR1 and CDR2 are SGHRS and YFSETQ. Trimming shortened V by 1 base and J by 5 bases, and 18 bases separated the two germline ends. The CDR3 extends over 16 amino acids. Here the CDR3 reads CASSLPGGGGKETQYF. The CDR3 DNA reads TGCGCCAGCAGCTTGCCCGGAGGGGGCGGGAAGGAGACCCAGTACTTC.

This sequence joins TRBV18 and TRBJ2-5; D not certain. Germline loops: CDR1 KGHSH, CDR2 LQKENI. Trimming pared 1 base from V and 5 bases from J, leaving 11 bases between. CDR3 length equals 14 residues. The CDR3 DNA sequence: TGTGCCAGCTCACCACGGTCGCGAGCGGAGACCCAGTACTTC. Residues: CASSPRSRAETQYF.

This clone has more than one count but fewer than ten. This rearrangement joins TRBV9 to TRBJ2-7; TRBD2 matches 8 bases. The V segment lost 0 bases and the J segment 3 bases; nucleotides outside the gene matches: 5. CDR1 and CDR2 (germline): SGDLS, YYNGEE. The CDR3 length is 15 residues. The CDR3 coding sequence is TGTGCCAGCAGCGTAGAGGATAGCGGGGTCTACGAGCAGTACTTC. The encoded protein is CASSVEDSGVYEQYF. Supplemented by reference TRBV9 and TRBJ2-7, the full variable domain reads DSGVTQTPKHLITATGQRVTLRCSPRSGDLSVYWYQQSLDQGLQFLIQYYNGEERAKGNILERFSAQQFPDLHSELNLSSLELGDSALYFCASSVEDSGVYEQYFGPGTRLTVT.

The chain links TRBV9 to TRBJ2-6; possibly TRBD2 for D (5 bases). This CDR3 contains 16 residues. Per the germline V gene, CDR1 is SGDLS and CDR2 is YYNGEE. V lost 3 bases, J lost 4 bases, and 14 bases lay in between. As DNA, the CDR3 is TGTGCCAGCAGCGGGGAGAGGCCCCTCGGGGCCAACGTCCTGACTTTC. Its protein product is CASSGERPLGANVLTF. Complete variable domain (other parts from reference TRBV9 and TRBJ2-6): DSGVTQTPKHLITATGQRVTLRCSPRSGDLSVYWYQQSLDQGLQFLIQYYNGEERAKGNILERFSAQQFPDLHSELNLSSLELGDSALYFCASSGERPLGANVLTFGAGSRLTVL.

This chain links TRBV7-8 with TRBJ2-7; D gene unclear. The CDR3 has 14 residues. Trimming took off 2 bases at V and 2 bases at J, with 10 bases between the two ends. The germline V gene has CDR1 SGHVS and CDR2 FQNEAQ. CDR3 amino acids: CASSLNLNAYEQYF. As DNA, the CDR3 is TGTGCCAGCAGCTTAAACCTCAACGCCTACGAGCAGTACTTC.

This rearrangement joins TRBV19 to TRBJ1-2; no firm D call. V was pared by 11 bases and J by 0 bases, with 7 bases between. Germline values: CDR1 LNHDA, CDR2 SQIVND (reference sequence). The CDR3 length is 11 residues. CDR3 nucleotide sequence: TGTGCCCTAGAAACTAACTATGGCTACACCTTC. Its protein is CALETNYGYTF.

V and J are TRBV4-3 and TRBJ2-3; D is uncertain. Deletions cut 5 bases from V and 2 bases from J, with 5 bases between. There are 12 residues in the CDR3. Per germline, CDR1 LGHNA and CDR2 YSLEER. DNA of the CDR3: TGCGCCAGCAGCTCATACACAGATACGCAGTATTTT. The encoded protein is CASSSYTDTQYF.

This clone was observed a handful of times. The rearrangement links TRBV19 to TRBJ1-1; D unclear. The length of the CDR3 is 14 residues. Looked up from germline, CDR1 is LNHDA and CDR2 is SQIVND (reference sequence). V lost 8 bases to trimming and J lost 5 bases, with 18 bases between them. CDR3 region: CASGLNRGRTEAFF. The CDR3 bases are TGTGCCAGTGGACTGAATCGGGGAAGAACTGAAGCTTTCTTT.

The chain recombines TRBV6-6 with TRBJ2-6; no firm D call. The ends were cut back, 5 bases at V and 0 bases at J, with 2 bases in the middle. Germline CDR1 MNHNY, CDR2 SVGAGI (reference sequence). The CDR3 extends over 13 amino acids. CDR3 sequence reads: CASSGSGANVLTF. The CDR3 DNA reads as TGTGCCAGCAGTGGCTCTGGGGCCAACGTCCTGACTTTC.

The chain combines TRBV28 with TRBJ2-2; the D gene could be TRBD1 or TRBD2 (5 bases each). Germline lookup yields CDR1 MDHEN and CDR2 SYDVKM. This CDR3 has 15 residues. Deletions cut 2 bases from V and 6 bases from J, with 13 bases between. CDR3 region: CASSLGAGLAGELFF. The DNA for the CDR3 is TGTGCCAGCAGTTTAGGGGCGGGTCTCGCCGGGGAGCTGTTTTTT.

V is TRBV4-1 and J is TRBJ1-2; D is undetermined. From germline, CDR1 is MGHRA and CDR2 YSYEKL. V lost 1 base and J 8 bases, leaving 23 bases between the germline ends. The CDR3 loop spans 17 amino acids. This chain's CDR3 is CASSQGREGRRSRGYTF. The CDR3 region has the DNA TGCGCCAGCAGCCAAGGCCGCGAAGGCAGACGGTCGCGGGGCTACACCTTC.

The table lists this clone with a count of one. V gene TRBV7-2 combines with J gene TRBJ1-2; D not resolved. This CDR3 is built from 12 residues. Germline CDR1 SGHTA, CDR2 FQGNSA. V gave up 6 bases and J gave up 3 bases, with 8 bases separating them. The CDR3 DNA reads as TGTGCCAGCAGTGGCAGCCACTATGGCTACACCTTC. Amino acid sequence: CASSGSHYGYTF. Drawing the rest from reference TRBV7-2 and TRBJ1-2, the complete variable domain is GAGVSQSPSNKVTEKGKDVELRCDPISGHTALYWYRQSLGQGLEFLIYFQGNSAPDKSGLPSDRFSAERTGGSVSTLTIQRTQQEDSAVYLCASSGSHYGYTFGSGTRLTVV.